Below, 3 T cell receptor beta chains from the same sample are listed, as sequenced in a study of blood T cell repertoires in COVID-19. Measured with immunoSEQ multiplex PCR; TCRdb has only the in-frame clones, and not every one. The sample carries about 120,000 clones, over 75% recorded once. What was sequenced was peripheral blood. The receptor source for this set is a man aged 60-69 years with acute or convalescent COVID-19.

This sequence joins TRBV4-3 and TRBJ2-2, with D possibly being TRBD2 (6 bases). Trimming stripped 1 base from V and 5 bases from J, with 17 bases between. CDR3 length equals 17 residues. The germline V gene encodes CDR1 LGHNA and CDR2 YSLEER. Here the CDR3 DNA reads TGCGCCAGCAGCCAAGTTTTGACTAGGGGAGGTACCGGGGAGCTGTTTTTT. Its translation: CASSQVLTRGGTGELFF.

The rearrangement uses TRBV6-6 and TRBJ2-2; a weak D match, TRBD1 (5 bases). V was trimmed by 6 bases and J by 6 bases, leaving 17 bases between them. Germline V gene sequence: CDR1 MNHNY, CDR2 SVGAGI (reference sequence). CDR3 size: 15 residues. CDR3 sequence reads: CASRGRQKSAGELFF. CDR3 DNA: TGTGCCAGCAGGGGAAGACAGAAATCGGCCGGGGAGCTGTTTTTT.

This clone was recorded only once. A read error may account for a junction end that differs from germline. This rearrangement joins TRBV7-7 to TRBJ2-1, with 15 bases fitting TRBD2. There are 16 residues in the CDR3. Germline V lookup: CDR1 SSHAT, CDR2 FNYEAQ (reference sequence). The CDR3 nucleotides are TGTGCTAGCAGCCGGACTAGCGGGAGGGGATTTGACGAGCAGTTCTTC. Translation gives CASSRTSGRGFDEQFF.